This is a list of T cell receptor beta chains from one sample in a study of blood T cell repertoires in COVID-19. The table came from immunoSEQ multiplex PCR; TCRdb's copy has only in-frame clones and leaves some out. Here the sample spans 85,000 to 130,000 clones, around nine tenths being singletons. Sample: peripheral blood. Receptors originate from a man aged 65-85 years with acute or convalescent COVID-19. Each CDR3 is given with its conserved first and last residue. A D gene is named only where the DNA matches it firmly. Only part of the rows carry a size: once, few, many, or a class if the clone is expanded.

V gene	J gene	D gene	clone size	CDR3 DNA	CDR3 protein
TRBV29-1	TRBJ1-1	-	-	TGCAGCGTTGTCTGGGGCGCCCTTGGAGCTTTCTTT	CSVVWGALGAFF
TRBV6-5	TRBJ2-1	TRBD2	-	TGTGCCAGCAGCCACCCTAGAGAGACTAGCATCTTC	CASSHPRETSIF
TRBV29-1	TRBJ2-7	TRBD2	-	TGCAGCGTTGAATCTCGGGCTAGCGGAACTATCGAGCAGTACTTC	CSVESRASGTIEQYF
TRBV30	TRBJ2-6	TRBD1	once	TGTGCCTGGATGCCCAGGGGGCTTTTCTCTGGGGCCAACGTCCTGACTTTC	CAWMPRGLFSGANVLTF
TRBV3-1/TRBV3-2	TRBJ2-3	-	-	TGTGCCAGCAGCCAAGATCGAACGGGCACAGATACGCAGTATTTT	CASSQDRTGTDTQYF
TRBV2	TRBJ1-6	-	-	TGTGCCAGCAACTCAGGGCCTTCACCCCTCCACTTT	CASNSGPSPLHF
TRBV11-2	TRBJ2-5	TRBD2	-	TGTGCCAGCAGCTTAGATCCGGGACTAGCGGTCGCGGAGACCCAGTACTTC	CASSLDPGLAVAETQYF
TRBV13	TRBJ2-4	-	-	TGTGCCAGCAGCTCGCAGTTAGACTCAACTGGGAACATTCAGTACTTC	CASSSQLDSTGNIQYF
TRBV5-1	TRBJ2-7	TRBD1	few	TGCGCCAGCAAGAGGACAGGGGTGCACGAGCAGTACTTC	CASKRTGVHEQYF
TRBV11-2	TRBJ1-1	-	-	TGTGCCAGCAGCTTAGTACCAGGGAACCACGTCGACGCTTTCTTT	CASSLVPGNHVDAFF
TRBV4-2	TRBJ1-5	-	-	TGTGCCAGCAGCCAAGATCAGAGGGCGAATCAGCCCCAGCATTTT	CASSQDQRANQPQHF
TRBV6-2/TRBV6-3	TRBJ1-6	-	-	TGTGCCAGCAGTTGGGGCAGGGACTATAATTCACCCCTCCACTTT	CASSWGRDYNSPLHF
TRBV6-1	TRBJ1-5	-	few	TGTGCCAGCAGTGAAGAAGCCTTTCAGCCCCAGCATTTT	CASSEEAFQPQHF
TRBV7-9	TRBJ1-2	-	once	TGTGCCAGCGGGACTCGCTGGGACTATGGCTACACCTTC	CASGTRWDYGYTF
TRBV15	TRBJ1-2	-	-	TGTGCCACCAGCAGAGAAAGTGGCAGAAAGTCTAACTATGGCTACACCTTC	CATSRESGRKSNYGYTF
TRBV29-1	TRBJ2-7	TRBD1	-	TGCAGCGTCAGGACAGGGGGTGTCTACGAGCAGTACTTC	CSVRTGGVYEQYF
TRBV15	TRBJ1-2	TRBD1	-	TGTGCCACCAGCAGAGCAATAGGACAGGGCTATGGCTACACCTTC	CATSRAIGQGYGYTF
TRBV13	TRBJ2-5	-	-	TGTGCCAGCAGCTTTAGATTACAAGAGACCCAGTACTTC	CASSFRLQETQYF
TRBV6-6	TRBJ2-3	-	-	TGTGCCAGCAGTTACTCGGTAGGGGAATTCACAGATACGCAGTATTTT	CASSYSVGEFTDTQYF
TRBV6-1	TRBJ1-2	-	-	TGTGCCAGCAGTGAATTCTCAGGGTATGGCTACACCTTC	CASSEFSGYGYTF
TRBV19	TRBJ1-4	-	-	TGTGCCAGTAGTACGGGTCGCGGGGTTGAAAAACTGTTTTTT	CASSTGRGVEKLFF
TRBV6-2/TRBV6-3	TRBJ2-5	-	once	TGTGCCAGCAGTTACTCGGGACTGGGATTGGAGACCCAGTACTTC	CASSYSGLGLETQYF